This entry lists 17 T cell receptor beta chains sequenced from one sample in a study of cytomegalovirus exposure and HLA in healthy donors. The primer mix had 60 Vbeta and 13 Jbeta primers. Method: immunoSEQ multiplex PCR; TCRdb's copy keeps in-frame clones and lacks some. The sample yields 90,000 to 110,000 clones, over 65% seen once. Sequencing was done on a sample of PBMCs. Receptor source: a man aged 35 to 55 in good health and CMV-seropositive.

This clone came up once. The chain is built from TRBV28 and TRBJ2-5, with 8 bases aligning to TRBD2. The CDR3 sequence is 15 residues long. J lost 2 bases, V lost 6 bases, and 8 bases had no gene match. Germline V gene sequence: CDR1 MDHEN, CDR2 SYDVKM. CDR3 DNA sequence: TGTGCCAGCAGCCACCTGACTAGCGCTCAAGAGACCCAGTACTTC. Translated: CASSHLTSAQETQYF. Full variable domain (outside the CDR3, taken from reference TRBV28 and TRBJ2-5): DVKVTQSSRYLVKRTGEKVFLECVQDMDHENMFWYRQDPGLGLRLIYFSYDVKMKEKGDIPEGYSVSREKKERFSLILESASTNQTSMYLCASSHLTSAQETQYFGPGTRLLVL.

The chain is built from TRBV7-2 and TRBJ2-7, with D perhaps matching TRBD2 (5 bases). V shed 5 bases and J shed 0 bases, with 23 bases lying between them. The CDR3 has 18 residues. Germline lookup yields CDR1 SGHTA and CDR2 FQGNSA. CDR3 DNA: TGTGCCAGCAGCCAATCCTCAAGACTAAGCGGATTCTCCTACGAGCAGTACTTC. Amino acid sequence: CASSQSSRLSGFSYEQYF.

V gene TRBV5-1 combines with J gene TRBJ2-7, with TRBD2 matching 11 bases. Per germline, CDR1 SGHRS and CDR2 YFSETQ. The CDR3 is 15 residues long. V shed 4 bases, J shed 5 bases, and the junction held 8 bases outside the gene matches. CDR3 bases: TGCGCCAGCAGCCCGTTAGCGGGAGGGCCAAACGAGCAGTACTTC. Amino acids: CASSPLAGGPNEQYF.

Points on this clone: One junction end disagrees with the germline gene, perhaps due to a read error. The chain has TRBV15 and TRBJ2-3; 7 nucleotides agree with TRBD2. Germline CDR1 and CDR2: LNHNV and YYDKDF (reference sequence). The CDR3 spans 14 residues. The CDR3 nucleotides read TGTGCCACCAGCAGAGATCCTACTAGCGCCTATCTGGATTTT. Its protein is CATSRDPTSAYLDF. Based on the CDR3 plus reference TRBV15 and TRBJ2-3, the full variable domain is DAMVIQNPRYQVTQFGKPVTLSCSQTLNHNVMYWYQQKSSQAPKLLFHYYDKDFNNEADTPDNFQSRRPNTSFCFLDIRSPGLGDTAMYLCATSRDPTSAYLDFGPGTRLTVL.

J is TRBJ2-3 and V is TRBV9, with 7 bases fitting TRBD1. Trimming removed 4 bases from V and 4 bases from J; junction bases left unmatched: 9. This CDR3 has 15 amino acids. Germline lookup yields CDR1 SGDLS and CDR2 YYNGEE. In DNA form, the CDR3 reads TGTGCCAGCAGCCCGTTCCGACAGGGCCCAGATACGCAGTATTTT. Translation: CASSPFRQGPDTQYF.

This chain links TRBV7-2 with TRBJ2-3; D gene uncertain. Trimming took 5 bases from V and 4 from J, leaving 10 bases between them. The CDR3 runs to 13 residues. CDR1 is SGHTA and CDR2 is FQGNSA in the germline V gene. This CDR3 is CASSHSGSDTQYF. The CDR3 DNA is TGTGCCAGCAGCCATTCGGGTTCAGATACGCAGTATTTT.

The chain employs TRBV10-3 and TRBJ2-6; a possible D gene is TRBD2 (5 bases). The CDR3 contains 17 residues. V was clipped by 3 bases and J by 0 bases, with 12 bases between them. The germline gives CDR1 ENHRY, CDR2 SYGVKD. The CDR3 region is CAISDQGLTSGANVLTF. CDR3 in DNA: TGTGCCATCAGTGATCAAGGACTGACCTCTGGGGCCAACGTCCTGACTTTC.

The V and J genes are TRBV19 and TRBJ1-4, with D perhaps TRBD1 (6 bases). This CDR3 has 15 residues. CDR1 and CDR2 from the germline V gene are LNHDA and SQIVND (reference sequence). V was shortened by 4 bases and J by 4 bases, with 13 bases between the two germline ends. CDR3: CASSTWTANNEKLFF. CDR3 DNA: TGTGCCAGTAGTACCTGGACAGCTAATAATGAAAAACTGTTTTTT.

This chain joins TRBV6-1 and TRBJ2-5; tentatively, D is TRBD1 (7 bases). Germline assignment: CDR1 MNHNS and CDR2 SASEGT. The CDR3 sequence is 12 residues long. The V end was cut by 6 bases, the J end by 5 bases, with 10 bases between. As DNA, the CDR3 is TGTGCCAGCAGCGCAGGGGGGGAGACCCAGTACTTC. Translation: CASSAGGETQYF.

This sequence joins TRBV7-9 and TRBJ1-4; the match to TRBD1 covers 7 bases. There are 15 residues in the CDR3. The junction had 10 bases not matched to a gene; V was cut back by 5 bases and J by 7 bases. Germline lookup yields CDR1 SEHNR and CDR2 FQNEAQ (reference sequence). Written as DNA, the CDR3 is TGTGCCAGCAGCCTAACGGAGGGGGCGGGTGAAAAACTGTTTTTT. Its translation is CASSLTEGAGEKLFF.

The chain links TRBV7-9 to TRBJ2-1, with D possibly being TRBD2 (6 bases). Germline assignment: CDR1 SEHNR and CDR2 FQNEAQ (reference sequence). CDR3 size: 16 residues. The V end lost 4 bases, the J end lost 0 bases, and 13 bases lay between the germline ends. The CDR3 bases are TGTGCCAGCAGCTATGGGGGAGGAGGCTCCTACAATGAGCAGTTCTTC. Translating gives CASSYGGGGSYNEQFF.

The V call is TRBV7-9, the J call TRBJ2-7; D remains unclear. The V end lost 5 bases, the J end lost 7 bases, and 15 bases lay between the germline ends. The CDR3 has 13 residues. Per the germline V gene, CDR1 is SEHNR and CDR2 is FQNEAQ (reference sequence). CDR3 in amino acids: CASSLGSFLEQYF. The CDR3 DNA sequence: TGTGCCAGCAGCCTCGGGTCCTTCTTGGAGCAGTACTTC.

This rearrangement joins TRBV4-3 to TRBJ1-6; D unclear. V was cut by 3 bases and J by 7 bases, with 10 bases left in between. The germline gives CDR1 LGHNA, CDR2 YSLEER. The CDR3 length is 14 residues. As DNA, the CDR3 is TGCGCCAGCAGCCAGGAGCTACTAAATTCACCCCTCCACTTT. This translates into CASSQELLNSPLHF.

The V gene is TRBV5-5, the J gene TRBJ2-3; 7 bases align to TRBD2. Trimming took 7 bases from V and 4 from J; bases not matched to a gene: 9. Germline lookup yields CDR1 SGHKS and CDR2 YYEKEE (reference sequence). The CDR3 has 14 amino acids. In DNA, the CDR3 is TGTGCCAGCGGGAGGGTCCCCACAGCAGATACGCAGTATTTT. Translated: CASGRVPTADTQYF.

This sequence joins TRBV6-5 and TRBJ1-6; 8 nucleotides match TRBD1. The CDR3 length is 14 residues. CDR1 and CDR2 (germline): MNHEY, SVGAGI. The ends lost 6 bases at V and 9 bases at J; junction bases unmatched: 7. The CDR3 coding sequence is TGTGCCAGCAGATCGACAGGGGATGGTTCACCCCTCCACTTT. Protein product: CASRSTGDGSPLHF.

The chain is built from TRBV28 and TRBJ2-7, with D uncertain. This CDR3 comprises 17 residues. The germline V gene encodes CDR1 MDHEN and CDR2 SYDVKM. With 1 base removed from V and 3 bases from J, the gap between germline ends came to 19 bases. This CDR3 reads CASSLSDMGYFGYEQYF. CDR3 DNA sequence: TGTGCCAGCAGTTTATCAGACATGGGTTATTTTGGCTACGAGCAGTACTTC.

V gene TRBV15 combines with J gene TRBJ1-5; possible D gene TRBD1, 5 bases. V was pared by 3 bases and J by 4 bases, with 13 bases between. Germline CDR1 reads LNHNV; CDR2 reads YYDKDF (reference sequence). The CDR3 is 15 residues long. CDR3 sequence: CATSSYQGINQPQHF. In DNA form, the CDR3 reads TGTGCCACCAGCAGTTATCAGGGAATAAATCAGCCCCAGCATTTT.